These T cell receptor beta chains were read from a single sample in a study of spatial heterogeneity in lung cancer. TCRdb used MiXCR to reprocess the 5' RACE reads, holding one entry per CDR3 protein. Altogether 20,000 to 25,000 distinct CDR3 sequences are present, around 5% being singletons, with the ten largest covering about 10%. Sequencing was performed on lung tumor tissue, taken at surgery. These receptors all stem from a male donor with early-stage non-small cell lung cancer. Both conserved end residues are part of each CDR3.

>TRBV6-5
CASSGPRATDTQYF
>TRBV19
CASSIDPAGIYEQYF
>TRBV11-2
CASSSQTGELFF
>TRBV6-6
CASTGLAGDTSYEQYF
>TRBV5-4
CASSFPAGGSNEQFF
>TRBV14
CASSHPGQGSNYGYTF
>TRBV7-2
CASSLEVPDTQYF
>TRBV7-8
CASSLVPVGGAETQYF
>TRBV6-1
CASIPQRGAHQPQHF
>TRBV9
CASSESGSYNEQFF
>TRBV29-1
CSVPGLAGGPFGELFF
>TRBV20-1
CSARPGLAGGQETQYF
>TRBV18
CASSRTGTGKMYEQYF
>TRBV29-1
CSARSGLGQPQHF
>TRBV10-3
CAIRQMGDQPQHF
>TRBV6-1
CASSSDRAYEQYF